A selection of T cell receptor beta chains follows, all from one sample in a study of shared clonotypes between healthy human individuals. TCRdb's table, derived via immunoSEQ multiplex PCR, lists solely in-frame clones and lacks some. The table lists roughly 1.5 million clones, 98% of them singletons, with roughly 0.4% in the top ten. The sample taken for sequencing was naive CD4+ T cells sorted from blood. The receptors derive from a man aged 25 to 40 in good health. Both conserved end residues are part of each CDR3. A D gene is named only where the DNA matches it firmly. Clone sizes are given selectively: once, few, many, or a class where the clone is expanded.

>NA|TRBJ2-5|TRBV5-5|NA
TGTGCCAGCAGTCTTGGGTACCCCCAAGAGACCCAGTACTTC
CASSLGYPQETQYF
>TRBD2|TRBJ2-3|TRBV11-2|once
TGTGCCAGCAGCTCTCGGACTAGCGGGGTTGGGCCAGATACGCAGTATTTT
CASSSRTSGVGPDTQYF
>TRBD2|TRBJ2-1|TRBV18|NA
TGTGCCAGCTCACCTCCGGGACTAGCGGGAGTCAATGAGCAGTTCTTC
CASSPPGLAGVNEQFF
>NA|TRBJ2-1|TRBV2|NA
TGTGCCAGCAGAAGTAGGAGCTACAATGAGCAGTTCTTC
CASRSRSYNEQFF
>TRBD1|TRBJ2-2|TRBV11-2|NA
TGTGCCAGCAGGCAGGACAGGGGGAACACCGGGGAGCTGTTTTTT
CASRQDRGNTGELFF
>NA|TRBJ2-1|TRBV4-1|NA
TGCGCCAGCAGCCAAGATCCCCACGCTACTTACAATGAGCAGTTCTTC
CASSQDPHATYNEQFF
>TRBD2|TRBJ2-7|TRBV6-1|once
TGTGCCAGCAGGTTAGCGGGAGACGTCTCCTACGAGCAGTACTTC
CASRLAGDVSYEQYF
>TRBD1|TRBJ2-7|TRBV19|NA
TGTGCCAGTAGTAGGGACAGGAGCTCCTACGAGCAGTACTTC
CASSRDRSSYEQYF
>NA|TRBJ1-2|TRBV12-5|NA
TGTGCTAGTGGTTTTTCGCAAGCGAGTGGGGGGAGCGCGGGAGGCTACACCTTC
CASGFSQASGGSAGGYTF
>NA|TRBJ2-5|TRBV4-2|NA
TGTGCCAGCAGCCAGGCACGGACGGGAGAAGAGACCCAGTACTTC
CASSQARTGEETQYF
>TRBD2|TRBJ2-7|TRBV7-8|NA
TGTGCCAGCAGCCAACCCGGGACTAGCCACGAGCAGTACTTC
CASSQPGTSHEQYF
>NA|TRBJ2-3|TRBV10-3|NA
TGTGCCATCGGGGTAACCTTTACAGATACGCAGTATTTT
CAIGVTFTDTQYF
>TRBD2|TRBJ2-7|TRBV5-1|NA
TGCGCCAGCAGCAGGGGACTAGCGGGACTCTACGAGCAGTACTTC
CASSRGLAGLYEQYF
>NA|TRBJ2-2|TRBV6-1|once
TGTGCCAGTAAGGGGCGCATGAACACCGGGGAGCTGTTTTTT
CASKGRMNTGELFF
>NA|TRBJ2-2|TRBV12-5|NA
TGTGCTAGTGGCAGCCGTTTGAACACCGGGGAGCTGTTTTTT
CASGSRLNTGELFF
>NA|TRBJ2-3|TRBV11-2|NA
TGTGCCAGCAGCCTTACTGCAGGGTTGGGCACAGATACGCAGTATTTT
CASSLTAGLGTDTQYF
>NA|TRBJ1-1|TRBV5-1|NA
TGCGCCAGCAGCTTGTCGGCGGGGATTGAAGCTTTCTTT
CASSLSAGIEAFF
>TRBD2|TRBJ2-1|TRBV5-1|NA
TGCGCCAGCAGCCGGGGACTAAGCCCTGGTGAGCAGTTCTTC
CASSRGLSPGEQFF
>NA|TRBJ2-1|TRBV29-1|once
TGTGCAACGAAGGACTACAATGAGCAGTTCTTC
CATKDYNEQFF
>TRBD1|TRBJ2-5|TRBV18|once
TGTGCCAGCTCACCACAACAGGGGGAACAAGAGACCCAGTACTTC
CASSPQQGEQETQYF
>TRBD2|TRBJ2-1|TRBV5-4|NA
TGTGCCAGCAGCATCTGGACTAGCGGGAGGGCGGGGAATGAGCAGTTCTTC
CASSIWTSGRAGNEQFF
>NA|TRBJ1-5|TRBV6-1|NA
TGTGCCAGCAGTGAAGGTATTGGTCCTGGAAGGTTAAGCAATCAGCCCCAGCATTTT
CASSEGIGPGRLSNQPQHF